What follows are 25 T cell receptor beta chains derived from one specimen sequenced in a study of naive and memory T cell subsets. Amplification of ligated cDNA took four PCR rounds with SP2 and nested alpha and beta constant primers. A single record per CDR3 protein comes from TCRdb applying MiXCR to the 5' RACE reads. The sample holds about 62,000 distinct CDR3 sequences, roughly 8.1% seen once. The library had UMIs added by 3' ligation of an oligonucleotide to TCR cDNA. The receptors were gathered from a female donor in good health.

There are many counts of this clonotype. At one of its ends the junction is not consistent with the germline gene, which may arise from a read error. The chain recombines TRBV2 with TRBJ2-1; 11 bases line up with TRBD2. This CDR3 contains 13 residues. The V gene's germline CDR1 is SNHLY and CDR2 FYNNEI. Here the CDR3 reads CASSEISGGALVF. The CDR3 coding sequence is TGTGCCAGCAGTGAGATTAGCGGGGGGGCCTTGGTCTTC.

Only a few counts were recorded for this clonotype. The chain uses TRBV9 and TRBJ1-2; no firm D call. The V gene lost 2 bases and the J gene lost 8 bases, with 13 bases spanning the gap. From germline, CDR1 is SGDLS and CDR2 YYNGEE. The length of the CDR3 is 13 residues. This CDR3 is CASSVATSGGYTF. Written as DNA, the CDR3 is TGTGCCAGCAGCGTTGCCACGTCTGGGGGCTACACCTTC. Variable domain in full (rest from reference TRBV9 and TRBJ1-2): DSGVTQTPKHLITATGQRVTLRCSPRSGDLSVYWYQQSLDQGLQFLIQYYNGEERAKGNILERFSAQQFPDLHSELNLSSLELGDSALYFCASSVATSGGYTFGSGTRLTVV.

This clonotype was seen a handful of times. The chain employs TRBV5-4 and TRBJ2-6; 8 bases agree with TRBD2. V shed 0 bases and J 0 bases; nucleotides not matched to a gene: 8. The germline CDR1 and CDR2 sequences are SGHNT and YYREEE (reference sequence). The CDR3 is 19 residues long. The DNA for the CDR3 is TGTGCCAGCAGCTTGGGGAGGATAGCGGGGATCTCTGGGGCCAACGTCCTGACTTTC. Protein product: CASSLGRIAGISGANVLTF.

This clonotype was recorded a few times. V and J are TRBV3-1 and TRBJ2-5; 10 bases are a match to TRBD2. The CDR3 loop spans 19 amino acids. Per the germline V gene, CDR1 is LGHDT and CDR2 is YNNKEL (reference sequence). Losses at the gene ends were 0 bases for V and 5 bases for J; bases not matched to a gene: 15. Written as DNA, the CDR3 is TGTGCCAGCAGCCAAGATTGGGCTAGCGGGAGTTACCTCCCTGAGACCCAGTACTTC. Translated: CASSQDWASGSYLPETQYF.

This clonotype has a handful of counts. The chain joins TRBV10-3 to TRBJ2-3; D might be TRBD2 (5 bases). V lost 4 bases, J lost 4 bases, and 12 bases lay in between. Germline CDR1 reads ENHRY; CDR2 reads SYGVKD. This CDR3 contains 14 residues. CDR3 loop: CAISGGREADTQYF. In DNA form, the CDR3 reads TGTGCCATCAGTGGTGGGAGAGAGGCAGATACGCAGTATTTT.

The J gene is TRBJ2-4, the V gene TRBV29-1; D call uncertain. Deletions cut 2 bases from V and 9 bases from J, with 17 bases between. The CDR3 runs 14 residues. Per the germline V gene, CDR1 is SQVTM and CDR2 is ANQGSEA. CDR3 bases: TGCAGCGTTGAAAGACCGGAGAAGAATGGCATTCAGTACTTC. Amino acids: CSVERPEKNGIQYF.

The V gene is TRBV12-3 or TRBV12-4, the J gene TRBJ2-1; TRBD1 or TRBD2 may be the D gene (5 bases each). This CDR3 is 15 amino acids long. The V end lost 6 bases, the J end lost 9 bases, and 21 bases lay between the germline ends. CDR3 in DNA: TGTGCCAGCAGGGGGGTTGGTGGGGGTAATAGTGAGCAGTTCTTC. It translates to CASRGVGGGNSEQFF.

This clonotype was picked up a small number of times. CDR3 protein: CSANSGARSETQYF. The DNA for the CDR3 is TGCAGCGCGAACTCAGGGGCAAGGTCCGAGACCCAGTACTTC. This chain links TRBV29-1 with TRBJ2-5, with D possibly being TRBD1 (6 bases). The CDR3 is made up of 14 amino acids. V was clipped by 7 bases and J by 5 bases, with 20 bases between them. Germline V CDR1 and CDR2: SQVTM, ANQGSEA.

This clonotype was seen repeatedly, ten times or more. The chain combines TRBV30 with TRBJ2-3; no clear D. From germline, CDR1 is GTSNPN and CDR2 SVGIG (reference sequence). The CDR3 covers 13 residues. V lost 0 bases to trimming and J lost 5 bases, with 9 bases between them. Here the CDR3 reads CAWSVRSRDTQYF. In DNA form, the CDR3 reads TGTGCCTGGAGTGTACGATCGAGAGATACGCAGTATTTT.

This clonotype appeared many times. The chain carries TRBV2 and TRBJ1-5, with 7 bases fitting TRBD1. CDR3 length equals 15 residues. Germline values: CDR1 SNHLY, CDR2 FYNNEI. J gave up 4 bases and V 2 bases, and 5 bases lay outside the gene matches. The CDR3 region has the DNA TGTGCCAGCAGTGAATACAGGGGAGGGAATCAGCCCCAGCATTTT. Protein: CASSEYRGGNQPQHF.

V and J are TRBV12-5 and TRBJ1-5; D possibly corresponds to TRBD1 (6 bases). The germline V gene has CDR1 LGHNT and CDR2 FRNRAP. The CDR3 has 16 amino acids. Between the trimmed V and J ends, which lost 4 bases and 0 bases, there was a span of 13 bases. CDR3 region: CASGSTGHYSNQPQHF. The CDR3 DNA follows: TGTGCTAGTGGTTCAACGGGACACTATAGCAATCAGCCCCAGCATTTT.

The V call is TRBV4-1, the J call TRBJ2-2, with a weak D call TRBD1 (6 bases). Germline V gives CDR1 MGHRA, CDR2 YSYEKL. V was clipped by 4 bases and J by 3 bases, with 9 bases between them. The CDR3 extends over 14 amino acids. The DNA of the CDR3 is TGCGCCAGCAGCCGGGACATTTACACCGGGGAGCTGTTTTTT. Translation: CASSRDIYTGELFF.

The chain links TRBV13 to TRBJ2-1, with 7 bases that match TRBD2. Germline V lookup: CDR1 PRHDT, CDR2 FYEKMQ (reference sequence). This CDR3 has 13 residues. The trim removed 7 bases at V and 4 bases at J, leaving 4 bases unmatched. The CDR3 DNA follows: TGTGCCAGCACGGGGCGGGGGTACAATGAGCAGTTCTTC. This encodes CASTGRGYNEQFF.

This rearrangement joins TRBV2 to TRBJ2-1; no clear D gene. Trimming removed 2 bases from V and 0 bases from J, with 5 bases in between. Germline V gives CDR1 SNHLY, CDR2 FYNNEI. The length of the CDR3 is 14 residues. CDR3 nucleotide sequence: TGTGCCAGCAGTGAACAAAACTCCTACAATGAGCAGTTCTTC. This sequence encodes CASSEQNSYNEQFF.

The rearrangement uses TRBV29-1 and TRBJ2-2; TRBD1 agrees at 7 bases. This CDR3 is built from 14 residues. Losses at the gene ends were 8 bases for V and 1 base for J; bases not matched to a gene: 7. Germline CDR1 and CDR2: SQVTM and ANQGSEA. The CDR3 DNA reads as TGCAGCATAAGGGGGACAGAGAACACCGGGGAGCTGTTTTTT. It encodes CSIRGTENTGELFF.

This chain uses TRBV27 with TRBJ2-1; TRBD1 matches at 7 bases. The CDR3 is 14 amino acids. Germline loops: CDR1 MNHEY, CDR2 SMNVEV (reference sequence). Trimming took 4 bases from V and 4 from J; bases not matched to a gene: 4. Here the CDR3 DNA reads TGTGCCAGCAGTTCGCCACAGGGGTACAATGAGCAGTTCTTC. Translated: CASSSPQGYNEQFF.

The chain couples TRBV5-1 to TRBJ2-3; 7 bases are a match to TRBD1. The CDR3 is 15 residues long. CDR1 and CDR2 (germline): SGHRS, YFSETQ. Germline trimming cut 4 bases from V and 0 bases from J; bases unmatched to any gene: 5. CDR3 region: CASSQRDSSTDTQYF. The CDR3 DNA sequence: TGCGCCAGCAGCCAAAGGGACAGCAGCACAGATACGCAGTATTTT.

The rearrangement links TRBV10-3 to TRBJ2-1, with D tentatively TRBD1 (6 bases). CDR1 is ENHRY, CDR2 SYGVKD, per germline. The CDR3 runs to 15 residues. The V gene lost 6 bases and the J gene lost 9 bases, with 21 bases spanning the gap. The CDR3 sequence is CAISPASDRTSEQFF. The CDR3, as DNA: TGTGCCATCAGCCCCGCTTCCGACAGGACGAGTGAGCAGTTCTTC.

At least ten counts were recorded for this clonotype. The V gene is TRBV19, the J gene TRBJ1-1; TRBD1 agrees at 8 bases. The germline gives CDR1 LNHDA, CDR2 SQIVND (reference sequence). This CDR3 is 15 amino acids long. The V segment lost 5 bases and the J segment 1 base; nucleotides outside the gene matches: 6. CDR3 bases: TGTGCCAGTAGTCCCGACAGGGGATCGAACACTGAAGCTTTCTTT. Protein product: CASSPDRGSNTEAFF.

This sequence joins TRBV9 and TRBJ2-6; perhaps TRBD1 as D (5 bases). Germline V gene data show CDR1 as SGDLS and CDR2 as YYNGEE. V was cut by 5 bases and J by 0 bases, with 18 bases left in between. The CDR3 consists of 18 residues. The CDR3 nucleotides are TGTGCCAGCAGTGGAGAACAGGTCCAACTCTCTGGGGCCAACGTCCTGACTTTC. Translating it yields CASSGEQVQLSGANVLTF.

The rearrangement joins TRBV11-2 to TRBJ1-1, with a weak D call TRBD1 (6 bases). Looked up from germline, CDR1 is SGHAT and CDR2 is FQNNGV. This CDR3 is 15 amino acids long. Trimming pared 4 bases from V and 4 bases from J, leaving 16 bases between. This CDR3 reads CASSSPQGMGTEAFF. CDR3 nucleotides: TGTGCCAGCAGCTCACCACAGGGCATGGGCACTGAAGCTTTCTTT.

This clonotype was recorded a few times. This rearrangement joins TRBV27 to TRBJ2-1; 11 bases are a match to TRBD2. CDR3 length equals 17 residues. V shed 3 bases, J shed 8 bases, and the junction held 12 bases outside the gene matches. Germline V gene lookup returns CDR1 MNHEY and CDR2 SMNVEV (reference sequence). CDR3 nucleotide sequence: TGTGCCAGCAGTTTTAGAAATGGACTAGCGGGTGGGGATGAGCAGTTCTTC. As protein: CASSFRNGLAGGDEQFF.

The chain couples TRBV7-8 to TRBJ1-1; a possible D gene is TRBD1 (6 bases). Trimming pared 1 base from V and 4 bases from J, leaving 10 bases between. Germline V gene lookup returns CDR1 SGHVS and CDR2 FQNEAQ. This CDR3 spans 14 amino acids. The CDR3 loop reads CASSLEGGLTEAFF. For the CDR3, the DNA is TGTGCCAGCAGCTTAGAGGGGGGGCTCACTGAAGCTTTCTTT. Full variable domain (missing parts from reference TRBV7-8 and TRBJ1-1): GAGVSQSPRYKVAKRGQDVALRCDPISGHVSLFWYQQALGQGPEFLTYFQNEAQLDKSGLPSDRFFAERPEGSVSTLKIQRTQQEDSAVYLCASSLEGGLTEAFFGQGTRLTVV.

This clonotype occurred many times. This chain links TRBV7-2 with TRBJ2-7; 7 positions agree with TRBD2. Trimming removed 2 bases from V and 0 bases from J; junction bases left unmatched: 1. CDR3 size: 14 residues. Germline V gives CDR1 SGHTA, CDR2 FQGNSA. The CDR3 nucleotides read TGTGCCAGCAGCTTAAGGACTAGCTCCTACGAGCAGTACTTC. Translated: CASSLRTSSYEQYF.

The table lists this clonotype with a few counts. The V call is TRBV18, the J call TRBJ1-6; D is ambiguous. Trimming took 0 bases from V and 7 from J, leaving 7 bases between them. CDR1 and CDR2 (germline): KGHSH, LQKENI. There are 14 residues in the CDR3. The CDR3 loop reads CASSPPESNSPLHF. The CDR3, as DNA: TGTGCCAGCTCACCACCCGAATCAAATTCACCCCTCCACTTT.